A selection of T cell receptor beta chains follows, all from one sample in a study of blood T cell repertoires in COVID-19. This table comes from immunoSEQ multiplex PCR, and its TCRdb copy is limited to in-frame clones, with some not included. The sample has about 160,000 clones; roughly 81% are singletons. Sequences were obtained from peripheral blood. The source is a woman in her 50s with COVID-19, enrolled during active disease. Each CDR3 is given with its conserved first and last residue. Each record gives: clone size, V gene, J gene, D gene, CDR3 protein, CDR3 DNA. The D gene is left open where the match is weak. Some rows mark clone size as missing; the rest say once, few, many or name a class of expanded clone.

abundance: -; v_gene: TRBV30; j_gene: TRBJ1-1; d_gene: -; CDR3aa: CAWSHGGGIEAFF; CDR3nt: TGTGCCTGGAGTCACGGGGGAGGAATTGAAGCTTTCTTT
abundance: -; v_gene: TRBV19; j_gene: TRBJ2-3; d_gene: TRBD2; CDR3aa: CASSIVPWLAGEDTQYF; CDR3nt: TGTGCCAGTAGTATTGTTCCTTGGCTAGCGGGGGAAGATACGCAGTATTTT
abundance: once; v_gene: TRBV6-5; j_gene: TRBJ2-7; d_gene: TRBD2; CDR3aa: CAIQLAGGPTYEQYF; CDR3nt: TGTGCCATCCAACTCGCGGGGGGCCCAACCTACGAGCAGTACTTC
abundance: -; v_gene: TRBV30; j_gene: TRBJ2-2; d_gene: -; CDR3aa: CAWTLSLSTGELFF; CDR3nt: TGTGCCTGGACCCTATCCCTAAGCACCGGGGAGCTGTTTTTT
abundance: -; v_gene: TRBV11-3; j_gene: TRBJ2-3; d_gene: -; CDR3aa: CASRSRVRDPDTQYF; CDR3nt: TGTGCCAGCAGGTCCCGGGTCCGAGACCCAGATACGCAGTATTTT
abundance: -; v_gene: TRBV19; j_gene: TRBJ1-5; d_gene: -; CDR3aa: CASSPEGGSNQPQHF; CDR3nt: TGTGCCAGTAGTCCGGAGGGGGGGTCCAATCAGCCCCAGCATTTT
abundance: -; v_gene: TRBV30; j_gene: TRBJ1-2; d_gene: -; CDR3aa: CAWQQTLRDGYTF; CDR3nt: TGTGCCTGGCAGCAGACCTTACGGGATGGCTACACCTTC
abundance: once; v_gene: TRBV7-3; j_gene: TRBJ2-1; d_gene: -; CDR3aa: CASSTLLRGTSSEQFF; CDR3nt: TGTGCCAGCAGCACTCTTCTCAGGGGAACGTCCAGTGAGCAGTTCTTC
abundance: -; v_gene: TRBV5-1; j_gene: TRBJ2-1; d_gene: -; CDR3aa: CASSLNRDGNEQFF; CDR3nt: TGCGCCAGCAGCTTGAACAGGGATGGCAATGAGCAGTTCTTC
abundance: once; v_gene: TRBV28; j_gene: TRBJ1-5; d_gene: -; CDR3aa: CGSISNQPQHF; CDR3nt: TGTGGTTCTATTAGCAATCAGCCCCAGCATTTT
abundance: -; v_gene: TRBV12-3/TRBV12-4; j_gene: TRBJ2-2; d_gene: -; CDR3aa: CATYRVVPGELFF; CDR3nt: TGTGCCACGTACAGGGTTGTACCCGGGGAGCTGTTTTTT
abundance: -; v_gene: TRBV12-3/TRBV12-4; j_gene: TRBJ1-6; d_gene: -; CDR3aa: CASRRQFRSPLHF; CDR3nt: TGTGCCAGCAGAAGACAGTTTCGATCACCCCTCCACTTT
abundance: -; v_gene: TRBV11-2; j_gene: TRBJ2-5; d_gene: TRBD2; CDR3aa: CASSFLGLDYETQYF; CDR3nt: TGTGCCAGCAGCTTCTTAGGACTAGACTATGAGACCCAGTACTTC
abundance: -; v_gene: TRBV14; j_gene: TRBJ2-7; d_gene: TRBD1; CDR3aa: CASSQDLNRGGNEQYF; CDR3nt: TGTGCCAGCAGCCAAGATCTAAACAGGGGTGGGAACGAGCAGTACTTC
abundance: -; v_gene: TRBV5-1; j_gene: TRBJ2-3; d_gene: TRBD1; CDR3aa: CASSSRQGVPRDTQYF; CDR3nt: TGCGCCAGCAGCTCCAGACAGGGAGTTCCTAGGGATACGCAGTATTTT
abundance: -; v_gene: TRBV7-3; j_gene: TRBJ2-1; d_gene: -; CDR3aa: CASSLVSGVGSYNEQFF; CDR3nt: TGTGCCAGCAGCTTAGTATCCGGGGTCGGCTCCTACAATGAGCAGTTCTTC
abundance: -; v_gene: TRBV29-1; j_gene: TRBJ1-1; d_gene: TRBD1; CDR3aa: CSVSQGSTTEAFF; CDR3nt: TGCAGCGTCTCACAGGGGTCGACCACTGAAGCTTTCTTT
abundance: -; v_gene: TRBV9; j_gene: TRBJ2-5; d_gene: -; CDR3aa: CASSPRDSRAGETQYF; CDR3nt: TGTGCCAGCAGCCCTCGGGACTCCCGGGCGGGAGAGACCCAGTACTTC
abundance: once; v_gene: TRBV18; j_gene: TRBJ2-2; d_gene: -; CDR3aa: CASSPPRGSTGELFF; CDR3nt: TGTGCCAGCTCACCACCCAGGGGCTCCACCGGGGAGCTGTTTTTT
abundance: -; v_gene: TRBV2; j_gene: TRBJ1-2; d_gene: TRBD1; CDR3aa: CASSEGQGVYGYTF; CDR3nt: TGTGCCAGCAGTGAGGGACAGGGCGTATATGGCTACACCTTC
abundance: few; v_gene: TRBV19; j_gene: TRBJ1-1; d_gene: -; CDR3aa: CASSMMRTENTEAFF; CDR3nt: TGTGCCAGTAGTATGATGAGGACAGAGAACACTGAAGCTTTCTTT
abundance: -; v_gene: TRBV7-3; j_gene: TRBJ2-3; d_gene: -; CDR3aa: CASSLNSQLSTDTQYF; CDR3nt: TGTGCCAGCAGCTTAAATTCACAGCTAAGCACAGATACGCAGTATTTT
abundance: -; v_gene: TRBV2; j_gene: TRBJ2-3; d_gene: -; CDR3aa: CASRGRGGGDTQYF; CDR3nt: TGTGCCAGCAGGGGCAGGGGTGGGGGAGATACGCAGTATTTT